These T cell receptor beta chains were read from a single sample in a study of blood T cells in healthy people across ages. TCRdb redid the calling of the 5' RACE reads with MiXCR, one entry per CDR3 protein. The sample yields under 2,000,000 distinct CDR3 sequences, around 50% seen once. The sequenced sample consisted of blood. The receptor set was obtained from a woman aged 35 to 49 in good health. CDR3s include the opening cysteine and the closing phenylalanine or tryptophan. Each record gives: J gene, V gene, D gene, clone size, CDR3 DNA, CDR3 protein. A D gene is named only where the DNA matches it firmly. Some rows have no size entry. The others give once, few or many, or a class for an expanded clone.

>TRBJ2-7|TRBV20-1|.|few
TGCAGTTCCCGGGACACCACCTACGAGCAGTACTTC
CSSRDTTYEQYF
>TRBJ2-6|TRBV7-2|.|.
TGTGCCAGCAGCTTAGTCCCCAACTCTGGGGCCAACGTCCCGACTTTC
CASSLVPNSGANVPTF
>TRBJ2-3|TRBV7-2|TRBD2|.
TGTGCCAGCAGCCCCGAAATTAGACTAGCGGTTACGCAGTATTTT
CASSPEIRLAVTQYF
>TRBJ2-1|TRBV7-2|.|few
TGTGCCAGCAGGAGGGGATTAAACGAACAGTTCTTC
CASRRGLNEQFF
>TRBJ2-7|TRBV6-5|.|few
TGTGCCAGTAAAGGCGGGCCCTACGAGCAGTACTTC
CASKGGPYEQYF
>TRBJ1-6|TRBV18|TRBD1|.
TGTGCCAGCTCACCACTAAGCCTGACCGGGACAGACTATAATTCACCCCTCCACTTT
CASSPLSLTGTDYNSPLHF
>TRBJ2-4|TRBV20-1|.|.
TGCAGTGCTGTTTCGTCCGGGACAGCCAAAAACATTCAGTACTTC
CSAVSSGTAKNIQYF
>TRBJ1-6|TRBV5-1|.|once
TGCGCCAGCAGCTTGGCCGGGCAGGGCAGATCACCCCCCCACTTT
CASSLAGQGRSPPHF
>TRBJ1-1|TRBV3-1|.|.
TGTGCCAGCAGCCCGGGGACTTCAAGGCCCGAAGCTTTCTTT
CASSPGTSRPEAFF
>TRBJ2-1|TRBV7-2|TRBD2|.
TGTGCCAGCAGCTCGCAAAGCGGGGGGCCCTACAATGAGCAGTTCTTC
CASSSQSGGPYNEQFF
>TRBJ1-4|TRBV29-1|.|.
TGCAGCGCCGGTGTAGGGGAGAATGAAAAACTGTTTTTT
CSAGVGENEKLFF
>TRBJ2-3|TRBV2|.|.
TGTGCCAGCAGAAAGGGTAGCGCAGATACGCAGTATTTT
CASRKGSADTQYF
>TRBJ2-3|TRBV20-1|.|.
TGCAGTGCTAGGTACCCGACAGGGAGGGTTGCAGATACGCAGTATTTT
CSARYPTGRVADTQYF
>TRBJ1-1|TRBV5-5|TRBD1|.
TGTGCCAGCAGTTCCGGGACAGGCGTTCAAGTCACTGAAGCTTTCTTT
CASSSGTGVQVTEAFF
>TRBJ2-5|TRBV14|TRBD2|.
TGTGCCAGCAGCCAACGGCCCCGGACTAGCGGCGTAGAGACCCAGTACTTC
CASSQRPRTSGVETQYF
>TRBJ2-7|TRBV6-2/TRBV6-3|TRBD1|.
TGTGCCAGCAGTTACTGGGACAGGGGCGAGCAGTACTTC
CASSYWDRGEQYF
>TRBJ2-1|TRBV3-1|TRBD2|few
TGTGCCAGCAGCCTCCCGGGGTCGACTAGCGGACTAGACAATGAGCAGTTCTTC
CASSLPGSTSGLDNEQFF
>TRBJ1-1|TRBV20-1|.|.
TGCAGTGCTAACAGCAACACTGAAGCTTTCTTT
CSANSNTEAFF
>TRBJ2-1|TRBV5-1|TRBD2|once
TGCGCCAGCAGCTCCATCCCCTTAACGGGAGGGCAGTTCTTC
CASSSIPLTGGQFF
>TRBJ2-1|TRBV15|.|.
TGTGCCACCAGCTGGAACGGGGCGATCGCCTACAATGAGCAGTTCTTC
CATSWNGAIAYNEQFF
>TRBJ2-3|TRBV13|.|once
TGTGCCAGCTCGGTGCCGACGGCAACAAATACGCAGTATTTT
CASSVPTATNTQYF
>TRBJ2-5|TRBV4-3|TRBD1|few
TGCGCCAGCAGCCCCGCGGACAGGGTAGGGGAGACCCAGTACTTC
CASSPADRVGETQYF
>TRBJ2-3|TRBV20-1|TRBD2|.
TGCAGTGCTCCACCTCGACTAGCGGGGGGGGCAGATACGCAGTATTTT
CSAPPRLAGGADTQYF
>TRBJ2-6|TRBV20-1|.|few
TGCAGTGCTAGAGGGGCAATCCTCTCTGGGGCCAACGTCCTGACTTTC
CSARGAILSGANVLTF
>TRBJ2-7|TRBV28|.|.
TGTGCCTCACGAGGGGGAGGAGCCTTCTACGAGCAGTACTTC
CASRGGGAFYEQYF
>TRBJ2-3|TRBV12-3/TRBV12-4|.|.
TGTGCCAGCAGCCCCAGGGGCATTAGCACAGATACGCAGTATTTT
CASSPRGISTDTQYF
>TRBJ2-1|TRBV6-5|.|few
TGTGCCAGCAGTTTCGCGGGACCTTACAATGAGCAGTTCTTC
CASSFAGPYNEQFF
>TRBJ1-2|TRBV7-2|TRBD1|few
TGTGCCAGCAGCGTCCGGGACAGGGGGAACTATGGCTACACCTTC
CASSVRDRGNYGYTF
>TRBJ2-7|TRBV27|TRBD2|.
TGTGCCAGCAGTCCAAACCCGGCTAGCGGGGCTTACGAGCAGTACTTC
CASSPNPASGAYEQYF
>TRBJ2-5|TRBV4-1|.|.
TGCGCCAGCAGCCAAGAAACATGGCGACAAGAGACCCAGTACTTC
CASSQETWRQETQYF
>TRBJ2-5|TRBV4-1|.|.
TGCGCCAGCAGTGGCACGGGGGCGGGGGCGGTAGAGCAGTACTTC
CASSGTGAGAVEQYF